A single sample is the source of the 28 T cell receptor beta chains below, sequenced in a study of T cells in Graves' hyperthyroidism and ophthalmopathy. Amplification targeted TCR beta CDR3 regions from RNA transcripts. The TCR CDR3 was amplified in a first-round RT-PCR using the HTBI primer set. TCRdb passed the multiplex PCR reads through MiXCR, listing each CDR3 protein once. The table lists 350,000 or so distinct CDR3 sequences, 15% to 20% of them singletons, with about a sixth in the top ten. Specimen: blood. Receptor source: a woman in her forties with Graves' ophthalmopathy.

The chain uses TRBV27 and TRBJ1-1; D is possibly TRBD1 (5 bases). CDR1 MNHEY and CDR2 SMNVEV come from the germline V gene (reference sequence). V lost 5 bases and J 6 bases, leaving 16 bases between the germline ends. CDR3 size: 14 residues. For the CDR3, the DNA is TGTGCCAGCAGTACCGCAGGGCTAAGCTCTGAAGCTTTCTTT. Translated, it gives CASSTAGLSSEAFF.

This clonotype has a count of ten or more. Its ends do not fully match the called genes, so a read error is possible. The J gene is TRBJ2-5, the V gene TRBV7-7; perhaps TRBD1 as D (5 bases). CDR3 length: 14 amino acids. CDR1 and CDR2 from the germline V gene are SSHAT and FNYEAQ (reference sequence). This chain's CDR3 is CASSLTGFQETQYF. The CDR3 DNA reads as TGTGCTAGCAGCTTAACAGGCTTCCAAGAGACCCAGTACTTC.

This clonotype showed up many times. The chain uses TRBV29-1 and TRBJ1-1; tentative D call: TRBD1 (6 bases). The CDR3 is 16 residues long. Germline CDR1 and CDR2: SQVTM and ANQGSEA. Trimming stripped 3 bases from V and 10 bases from J, with 27 bases between. CDR3 amino acids: CSVEGRMRTLPRGAFF. CDR3 DNA sequence: TGCAGCGTTGAGGGGAGGATGAGAACACTCCCCAGGGGAGCTTTCTTT.

This clonotype was seen ten or more times. Sequence at one end of the junction differs from germline and may be a read error. The chain has TRBV29-1 and TRBJ1-2, with D unclear. Germline V gives CDR1 SQVTM, CDR2 ANQGSEA. This CDR3 spans 11 amino acids. CDR3 amino acids: CSAESPGQYFF. The CDR3 region has the DNA TGCAGCGCTGAATCCCCGGGCCAGTACTTCTTC.

The genes are TRBV11-2 and TRBJ2-7; TRBD1 matches 9 bases. CDR3 length equals 15 residues. Trimming took 4 bases from V and 3 from J; bases not matched to a gene: 7. The germline V gene encodes CDR1 SGHAT and CDR2 FQNNGV. The chain's CDR3 is CASSSGTGSGYEQYF. The CDR3 nucleotides read TGTGCCAGCAGCTCCGGGACAGGGTCTGGCTACGAGCAGTACTTC.

A note on this clonotype: The CDR3 does not end in the conserved phenylalanine or tryptophan, so this is likely a read error. This rearrangement joins TRBV7-8 to TRBJ2-5, with D possibly matching TRBD2 (5 bases). V lost 3 bases, J lost 0 bases, and 17 bases lay in between. The CDR3 runs to 17 residues. The germline V gene encodes CDR1 SGHVS and CDR2 FQNEAQ. CDR3 nucleotides: TGTGCCAGCAGCTTCTCCTTCGTCGGGGAGTACCAAGAGACCCAGTACCTC. Its translation: CASSFSFVGEYQETQYL.

This clonotype was recorded at least ten times. The chain has TRBV29-1 and TRBJ1-1, with D hard to call. Germline V CDR1 and CDR2: SQVTM, ANQGSEA. The CDR3 extends over 11 amino acids. The V end was cut by 3 bases, the J end by 7 bases, with 9 bases between. CDR3 nucleotides: TGCAGCGTTGACAGGCCGCTTGAAGCTTTCTTT. Its translation is CSVDRPLEAFF.

The chain links TRBV24-1 to TRBJ2-2; a weak D match, TRBD1 (6 bases). Trimming shortened V by 3 bases and J by 7 bases, and 14 bases separated the two germline ends. Germline V gene lookup returns CDR1 KGHDR and CDR2 SFDVKD. CDR3 length equals 15 residues. The CDR3 DNA reads TGTGCCACCAGTGATCCTTCAGGGGTTATCGGGGAGCTGTTTTTT. Residues: CATSDPSGVIGELFF.

This clonotype was counted at least ten times. This sequence joins TRBV25-1 and TRBJ2-7; 8 bases are a match to TRBD1. With 4 bases clipped from V and 2 bases from J, the junction kept 16 bases outside the gene matches. Germline V gene lookup returns CDR1 MGHDK and CDR2 SYGVNS. The CDR3 has 18 amino acids. As DNA, the CDR3 is TGTGCCAGCAGTGCCACAGGGGGACTTGACGGGGCACCCTACGAGCAGTACTTC. Protein sequence: CASSATGGLDGAPYEQYF.

Details on this clonotype: A single base separates this from a much larger clone, so it may be a read error. The rearrangement uses TRBV20-1 and TRBJ2-2; TRBD1 or TRBD2 may be the D gene (5 bases each). From germline, CDR1 is DFQATT and CDR2 SNEGSKA (reference sequence). The CDR3 is made up of 15 amino acids. The CDR3 region has the DNA TGCAGTGCTAGAACGTTGTGGGGGAACACCGGGGAGCCGTTTTTT. As protein: CSARTLWGNTGEPFF.

This clonotype was found many times. V and J are TRBV11-2 and TRBJ1-2, with a weak D call TRBD1 (5 bases). V was clipped by 1 base and J by 6 bases, with 27 bases between them. The CDR3 is made up of 19 amino acids. Germline lookup yields CDR1 SGHAT and CDR2 FQNNGV. This CDR3 is CASSLGQLGIPSLENGYTF. The CDR3 region has the DNA TGTGCCAGCAGCTTAGGACAGCTCGGAATACCCTCGTTGGAGAATGGCTACACCTTC.

This clonotype was observed many times. The genes are TRBV2 and TRBJ2-5; D remains unclear. Germline V gene data show CDR1 as SNHLY and CDR2 as FYNNEI. V shed 0 bases and J shed 2 bases, with 7 bases lying between them. The CDR3 has 14 residues. The CDR3, as DNA: TGTGCCAGCAGTGAAGCGGGAAAACAAGAGACCCAGTACTTC. Translated: CASSEAGKQETQYF.

This clonotype has a count of ten or more. The V gene is TRBV19, the J gene TRBJ2-5; 13 bases are a match to TRBD2. The length of the CDR3 is 16 residues. The germline V gene has CDR1 LNHDA and CDR2 SQIVND (reference sequence). J was trimmed by 5 bases and V by 5 bases; bases with no gene match: 8. The CDR3 DNA is TGTGCCAGTAGTCCCGTAGGACTAGCGGGAGTGGAGACCCAGTACTTC. Translated: CASSPVGLAGVETQYF. Using reference TRBV19 and TRBJ2-5 for the parts outside the CDR3, the full variable domain is DGGITQSPKYLFRKEGQNVTLSCEQNLNHDAMYWYRQDPGQGLRLIYYSQIVNDFQKGDIAEGYSVSREKKESFPLTVTSAQKNPTAFYLCASSPVGLAGVETQYFGPGTRLLVL.

The table lists this clonotype with many counts. This CDR3 is CASSFPGQGMEAQHF. The CDR3 DNA is TGTGCCAGCAGTTTTCCAGGACAGGGCATGGAGGCCCAGCATTTT. The rearrangement joins TRBV5-6 to TRBJ1-5, with 8 bases lining up with TRBD1. The CDR3 runs 15 residues. The germline V gene encodes CDR1 SGHDT and CDR2 YYEEEE. The ends lost 5 bases at V and 11 bases at J; junction bases unmatched: 15.

The table lists this clonotype with many counts. V usage is TRBV29-1 and J usage is TRBJ1-1; D is undetermined. The CDR3 loop spans 10 amino acids. The ends were cut back, 1 base at V and 11 bases at J, with 8 bases in the middle. In germline, CDR1 is SQVTM, CDR2 ANQGSEA. CDR3 amino acids: CSVEGRSAFF. DNA for the CDR3: TGCAGCGTTGAAGGGAGGTCGGCTTTCTTT.

This clonotype was detected ten times or more. The V gene is TRBV20-1, the J gene TRBJ1-2; unclear D gene. The CDR3 has 12 residues. Trimming removed 5 bases from V and 4 bases from J, with 11 bases in between. Germline CDR1 DFQATT, CDR2 SNEGSKA (reference sequence). CDR3 in DNA: TGCAGTGCTTATGACCCCGCCTATGGCTACACCTTC. It yields the protein CSAYDPAYGYTF.

This clonotype was seen many times. V is TRBV6-2 or TRBV6-3 and J is TRBJ1-5; D gene unclear. The CDR3 is made up of 17 amino acids. Trimming stripped 2 bases from V and 5 bases from J, with 19 bases between. Germline V gene sequence: CDR1 MNHEY, CDR2 SVGEGT. The CDR3 DNA is TGTGCCAGCAGTTACCCCCTCAAAACCCGGAACCATCAGCCCCAGCATTTT. Its translation is CASSYPLKTRNHQPQHF.

This clonotype has a count of ten or more. V is TRBV30 and J is TRBJ2-5, with 7 bases lining up with TRBD2. CDR1 is GTSNPN, CDR2 SVGIG, per germline (reference sequence). The CDR3 is 11 residues long. The V gene end was trimmed by 5 bases and the J gene end by 4 bases; junction bases not matched to a gene: 1. The CDR3 region is CAWAGVETQYF. Here the CDR3 DNA reads TGTGCCTGGGCGGGGGTAGAGACCCAGTACTTC.

This clonotype was picked up many times. The genes are TRBV6-1 and TRBJ2-2; no reliable D call. The CDR3 spans 13 residues. V shed 1 base and J shed 7 bases, with 7 bases lying between them. Germline CDR1 and CDR2: MNHNS and SASEGT. The CDR3 DNA reads TGTGCCAGCAGTGAAGAGGGCGGCGGGGAGCTGTTTTTT. Its translation is CASSEEGGGELFF.

This chain connects TRBV6-2 or TRBV6-3 to TRBJ2-7; 9 bases map to TRBD2. Germline assignment: CDR1 MNHEY and CDR2 SVGEGT. This CDR3 comprises 13 residues. J gave up 6 bases and V 8 bases, and 8 bases lay outside the gene matches. This CDR3 is CASGASGKGEQYF. CDR3 in DNA: TGTGCCAGCGGGGCTAGCGGGAAGGGCGAGCAGTACTTC.

The chain uses TRBV7-2 and TRBJ2-7; 8 positions match TRBD1. With 1 base clipped from V and 7 bases from J, the junction kept 9 bases outside the gene matches. Germline V CDR1 and CDR2: SGHTA, FQGNSA. This CDR3 is built from 15 residues. CDR3 sequence reads: CASSLGGQGFREQYF. CDR3 sequence (DNA): TGTGCCAGCAGCTTAGGAGGACAGGGCTTTCGGGAGCAGTACTTC.

The sample holds many counts of this clonotype. V usage is TRBV6-7 and J usage is TRBJ2-7, with D possibly being TRBD2 (5 bases). TRBV6-7 is an open reading frame whose function is uncertain. This CDR3 has 12 amino acids. The V gene lost 4 bases and the J gene lost 5 bases, with 9 bases spanning the gap. The CDR3 DNA follows: TGTGCCAGCAGTTGGCCCGGGGACGAGCAGTACTTC. As protein: CASSWPGDEQYF.

This sequence joins TRBV4-1 and TRBJ2-7; D is possibly TRBD1 (7 bases). The CDR3 spans 16 residues. Looked up from germline, CDR1 is MGHRA and CDR2 is YSYEKL. The V gene lost 0 bases and the J gene lost 4 bases, with 16 bases spanning the gap. Here the CDR3 reads CASSQDPGGDSYEQYF. In DNA, the CDR3 is TGCGCCAGCAGCCAAGATCCTGGAGGGGACAGTTACGAGCAGTACTTC.

In its sample, this clonotype was seen many times. Written as DNA, the CDR3 is TGTGCCAGCAGCTTAGGAACCCGGCAGTTAGAAGAGACCCAGTACTTC. Encoded protein: CASSLGTRQLEETQYF. The chain couples TRBV11-2 to TRBJ2-5; D is unclear. This CDR3 region has 16 residues. Germline V gene lookup returns CDR1 SGHAT and CDR2 FQNNGV. Deletions cut 1 base from V and 3 bases from J, with 15 bases between.

In this sample, this clonotype turned up many times. This chain connects TRBV20-1 to TRBJ2-7; D is perhaps TRBD1 or TRBD2 (5 bases each). Germline V gene sequence: CDR1 DFQATT, CDR2 SNEGSKA (reference sequence). V lost 2 bases and J 2 bases, leaving 16 bases between the germline ends. The CDR3 has 15 amino acids. The CDR3 bases are TGCAGTGCTAGAACTTCAAGGGACCTTACCTACGAGCAGTACTTC. Protein sequence: CSARTSRDLTYEQYF.

As for this clonotype: The junction shows a germline mismatch at one end, possibly a read error. The V gene is TRBV12-3 or TRBV12-4, the J gene TRBJ2-7; the D gene is possibly TRBD2 (5 bases). There are 15 residues in the CDR3. The CDR3 loop is CASSREGTSSYEQSF. The CDR3 bases are TGTGCCAGCAGTAGAGAGGGCACCTCGTCCTACGAGCAGTCCTTC.

This clonotype appeared many times. V usage is TRBV5-1 and J usage is TRBJ2-5; D gene unclear. The V gene lost 3 bases and the J gene lost 2 bases, with 5 bases spanning the gap. There are 12 residues in the CDR3. Germline V gives CDR1 SGHRS, CDR2 YFSETQ. The CDR3 DNA sequence: TGCGCCAGCAGCTACGAACAAGAGACCCAGTACTTC. This encodes CASSYEQETQYF.

Concerning this clonotype: A much larger clone lies one base from this, so it may be a read error. V gene TRBV28 combines with J gene TRBJ2-7, with D perhaps assigned TRBD1 or TRBD2 (7 bases each). The germline V gene has CDR1 MDHEN and CDR2 SYDVKM. Trimming removed 7 bases at V and 0 bases at J, with 28 bases between. The CDR3 is 19 amino acids. CDR3 in amino acids: CASTLRGPQGGVPSYEQYF. The CDR3 DNA follows: TGTGCCAGCACCCTGAGGGGCCCCCAGGGGGGGGTCCCCTCCTACGAGCAGTACTTC.